The clone carrying this TCR beta chain was detected a few times. No antigen is known for it. These data come from a study of OX40 agonist ivuxolimab in advanced cancers. Study results and caveats: Antigens targeted by the expanded peripheral T cells were not determined.

There are 14 residues in the CDR3. V was trimmed by 5 bases and J by 2 bases, leaving 11 bases between them. The V gene's germline CDR1 is MNHEY and CDR2 SMNVEV (reference sequence). Exclusion of a patient followed from autoimmune disease history or systemic immunosuppression. Blood sampling took place at baseline, cycle 4 day 1, and cycle 7 day 1. Assay: immunoSEQ multiplex PCR; the TCRdb copy retains only in-frame clones and omits some. Here the sample spans approximately 11,000 clones, about 86% being singletons. V and J are TRBV27 and TRBJ2-3, with D tentatively TRBD1 or TRBD2 (5 bases each). The sample here was CD4+ or CD8+ T cells sorted from blood, taken in a trial of the OX40 agonist ivuxolimab. This receptor was obtained from an adult with an advanced solid tumor such as melanoma, head and neck, liver or kidney cancer. The CDR3 DNA follows: TGTGCCAGCAGTGGGACCGGACACACAGATACGCAGTATTTT. Protein product: CASSGTGHTDTQYF.